This TCR beta chain was identified in a study of blood T cell repertoires in COVID-19. Trimming shortened V by 5 bases and J by 3 bases, and 14 bases separated the two germline ends. The CDR3 consists of 15 residues. Germline V gene lookup returns CDR1 MDHEN and CDR2 SYDVKM. Data came from immunoSEQ multiplex PCR; TCRdb stores just in-frame clones and leaves some out. This table has just over 300,000 clones, around 91% appearing once. The chain couples TRBV28 to TRBJ1-5, with D maybe TRBD1 (6 bases). This sequence was found in a woman between 18 and 29 years old with acute COVID-19. The sequencing input was PBMCs or T cells enriched from blood (not recorded which). CDR3 DNA sequence: TGTGCCAGCAGTCTACAGGGAATTTTCAATCAGCCCCAGCATTTT. This codes for CASSLQGIFNQPQHF.